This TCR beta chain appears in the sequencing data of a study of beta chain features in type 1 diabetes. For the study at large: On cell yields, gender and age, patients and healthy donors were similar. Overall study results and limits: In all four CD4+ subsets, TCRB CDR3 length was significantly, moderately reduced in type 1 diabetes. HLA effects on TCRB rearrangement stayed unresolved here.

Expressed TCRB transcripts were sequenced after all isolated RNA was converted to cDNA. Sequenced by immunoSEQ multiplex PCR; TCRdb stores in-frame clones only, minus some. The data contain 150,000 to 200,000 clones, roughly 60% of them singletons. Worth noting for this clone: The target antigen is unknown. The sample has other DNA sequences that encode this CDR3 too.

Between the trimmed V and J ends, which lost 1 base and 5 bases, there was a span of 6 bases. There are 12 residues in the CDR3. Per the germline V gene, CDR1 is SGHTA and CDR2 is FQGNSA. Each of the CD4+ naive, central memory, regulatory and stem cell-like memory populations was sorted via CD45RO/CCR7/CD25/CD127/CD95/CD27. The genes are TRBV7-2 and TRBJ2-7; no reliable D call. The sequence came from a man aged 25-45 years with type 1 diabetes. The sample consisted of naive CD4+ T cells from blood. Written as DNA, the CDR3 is TGTGCCAGCAGCTTAGTAGGGAACGAGCAGTACTTC. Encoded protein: CASSLVGNEQYF. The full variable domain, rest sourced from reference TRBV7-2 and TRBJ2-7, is GAGVSQSPSNKVTEKGKDVELRCDPISGHTALYWYRQSLGQGLEFLIYFQGNSAPDKSGLPSDRFSAERTGGSVSTLTIQRTQQEDSAVYLCASSLVGNEQYFGPGTRLTVT.